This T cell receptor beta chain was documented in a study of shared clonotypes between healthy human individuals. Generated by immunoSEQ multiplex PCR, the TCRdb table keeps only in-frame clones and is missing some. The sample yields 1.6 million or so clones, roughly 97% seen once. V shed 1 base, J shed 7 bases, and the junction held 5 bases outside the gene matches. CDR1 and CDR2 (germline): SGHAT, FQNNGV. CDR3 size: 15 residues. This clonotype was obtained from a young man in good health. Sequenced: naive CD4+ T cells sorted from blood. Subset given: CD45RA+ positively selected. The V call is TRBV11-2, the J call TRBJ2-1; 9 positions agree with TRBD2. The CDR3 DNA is TGTGCCAGCAGCTTAGGGAGGACTAGCGAAAATGAGCAGTTCTTC. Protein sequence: CASSLGRTSENEQFF.